These T cell receptor beta chains were read from a single sample in a study of identical twins. TCRdb independently ran MiXCR on the 5' RACE reads; one entry per CDR3 protein. The data contain some 760,000 distinct CDR3 sequences, 18% of them seen just once; the ten biggest clones take up 10% to 15%. This sample was shared with a second study, whose subject was T cells expressing NK-cell markers.

Sequenced input: PBMCs. The receptors derive from a woman in her late teens or twenties in good health. Each CDR3 is given without its conserved first and last residue.

v_call,cdr3_aa
TRBV7-2,ASSFLTSGRANEQF
TRBV20-1,SARGGGSGELF
TRBV7-2,ASSLEVEYYGYT
TRBV12-5,ASGPGLARGYEQY
TRBV10-3,AISDHDNEQF
TRBV12-3/TRBV12-4,ASSRRQGGHEQY
TRBV15,ATSSSGVANQETQY
TRBV11-3,ASSSRAGDTYNEQF
TRBV20-1,SASRGNTEAF
TRBV12-3/TRBV12-4,ASSLAPIGLAGVYEQF
TRBV20-1,SARALSPLVEEQY